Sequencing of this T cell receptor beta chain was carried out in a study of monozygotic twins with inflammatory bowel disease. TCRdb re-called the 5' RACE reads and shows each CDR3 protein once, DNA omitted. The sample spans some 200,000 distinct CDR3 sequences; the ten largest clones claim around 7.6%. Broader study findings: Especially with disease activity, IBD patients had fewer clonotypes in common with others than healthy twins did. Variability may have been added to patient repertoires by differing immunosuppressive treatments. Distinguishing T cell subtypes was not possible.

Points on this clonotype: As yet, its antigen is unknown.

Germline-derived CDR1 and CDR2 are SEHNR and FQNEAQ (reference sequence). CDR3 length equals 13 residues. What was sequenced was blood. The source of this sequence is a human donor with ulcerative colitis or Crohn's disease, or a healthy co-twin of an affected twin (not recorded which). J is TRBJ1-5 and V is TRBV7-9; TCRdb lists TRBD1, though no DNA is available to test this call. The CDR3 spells CASSGTGDQPQHF.